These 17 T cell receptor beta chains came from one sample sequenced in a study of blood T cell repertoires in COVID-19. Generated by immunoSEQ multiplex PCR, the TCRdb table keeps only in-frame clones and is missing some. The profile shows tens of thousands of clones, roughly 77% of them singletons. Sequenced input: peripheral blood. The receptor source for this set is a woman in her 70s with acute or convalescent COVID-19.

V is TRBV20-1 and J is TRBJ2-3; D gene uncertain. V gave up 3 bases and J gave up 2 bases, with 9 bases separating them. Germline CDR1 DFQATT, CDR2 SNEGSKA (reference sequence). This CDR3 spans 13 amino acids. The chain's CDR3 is CSASLEITDTQYF. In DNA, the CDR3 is TGCAGTGCTAGTCTGGAGATCACAGATACGCAGTATTTT.

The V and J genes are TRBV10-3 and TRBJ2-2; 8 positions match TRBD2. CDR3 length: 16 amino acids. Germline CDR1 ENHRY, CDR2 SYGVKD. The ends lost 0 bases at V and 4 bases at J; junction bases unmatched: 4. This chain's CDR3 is CAISESRGTSTGELFF. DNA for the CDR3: TGTGCCATCAGTGAGTCGAGGGGGACTAGCACCGGGGAGCTGTTTTTT.

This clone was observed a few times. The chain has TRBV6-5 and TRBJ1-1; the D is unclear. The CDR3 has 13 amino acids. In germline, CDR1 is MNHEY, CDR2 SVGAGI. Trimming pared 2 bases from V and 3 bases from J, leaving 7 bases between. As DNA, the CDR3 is TGTGCCAGCAGTTACGGCCAGTACACTGAAGCTTTCTTT. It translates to CASSYGQYTEAFF.

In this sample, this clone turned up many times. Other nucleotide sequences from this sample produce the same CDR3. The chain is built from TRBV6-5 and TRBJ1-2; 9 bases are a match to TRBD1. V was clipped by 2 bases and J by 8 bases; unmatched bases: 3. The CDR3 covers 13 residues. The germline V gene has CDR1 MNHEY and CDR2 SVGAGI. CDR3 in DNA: TGTGCCAGCAGTTACGGACAGGGGAGAGGCTACACCTTC. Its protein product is CASSYGQGRGYTF.

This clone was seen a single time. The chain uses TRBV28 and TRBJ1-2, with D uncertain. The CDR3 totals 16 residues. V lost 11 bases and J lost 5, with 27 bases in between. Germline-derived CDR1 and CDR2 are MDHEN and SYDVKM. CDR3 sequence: CAVRSETLRGHYGYTF. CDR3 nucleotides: TGTGCCGTCAGATCTGAGACGCTTCGAGGCCATTATGGCTACACCTTC.

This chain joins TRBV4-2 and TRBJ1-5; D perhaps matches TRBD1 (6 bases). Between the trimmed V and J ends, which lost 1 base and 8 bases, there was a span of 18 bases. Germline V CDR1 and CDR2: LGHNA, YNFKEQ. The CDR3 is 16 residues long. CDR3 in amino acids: CASSQADGAGEEPQHF. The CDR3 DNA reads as TGTGCCAGCAGCCAAGCGGATGGGGCAGGGGAAGAGCCCCAGCATTTT.

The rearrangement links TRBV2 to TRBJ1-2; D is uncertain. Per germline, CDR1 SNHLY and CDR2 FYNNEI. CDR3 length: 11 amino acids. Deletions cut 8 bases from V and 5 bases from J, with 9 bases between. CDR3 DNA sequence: TGTGCCAGCGGGCAATCGTATGGCTACACCTTC. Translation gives CASGQSYGYTF.

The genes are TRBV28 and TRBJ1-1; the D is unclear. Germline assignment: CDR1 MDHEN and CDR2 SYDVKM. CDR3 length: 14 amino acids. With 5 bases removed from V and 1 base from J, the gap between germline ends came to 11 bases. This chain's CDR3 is CASSALPPNTEAFF. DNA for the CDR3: TGTGCCAGCAGTGCACTGCCACCGAACACTGAAGCTTTCTTT.

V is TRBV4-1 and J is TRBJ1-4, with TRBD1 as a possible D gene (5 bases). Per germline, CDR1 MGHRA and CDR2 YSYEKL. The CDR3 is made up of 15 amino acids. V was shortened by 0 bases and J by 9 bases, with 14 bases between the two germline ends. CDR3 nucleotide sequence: TGCGCCAGCAGCCAAGACGACAGAATGAATCAAAAACTGTTTTTT. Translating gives CASSQDDRMNQKLFF.

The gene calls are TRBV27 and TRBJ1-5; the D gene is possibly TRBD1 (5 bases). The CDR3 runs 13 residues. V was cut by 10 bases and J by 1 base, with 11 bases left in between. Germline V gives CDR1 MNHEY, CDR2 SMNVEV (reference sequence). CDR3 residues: CATGTWSNQPQHF. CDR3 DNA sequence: TGTGCCACCGGGACTTGGAGCAATCAGCCCCAGCATTTT.

Here the CDR3 DNA reads TGTGCCAGCAGCGCGGGACTAGCGGGGACCGGGGAGCTGTTTTTT. Residues: CASSAGLAGTGELFF. The chain couples TRBV9 to TRBJ2-2; 13 bases fit TRBD2. The trim removed 3 bases at V and 5 bases at J, leaving 1 base unmatched. The CDR3 has 15 amino acids. In germline, CDR1 is SGDLS, CDR2 YYNGEE.

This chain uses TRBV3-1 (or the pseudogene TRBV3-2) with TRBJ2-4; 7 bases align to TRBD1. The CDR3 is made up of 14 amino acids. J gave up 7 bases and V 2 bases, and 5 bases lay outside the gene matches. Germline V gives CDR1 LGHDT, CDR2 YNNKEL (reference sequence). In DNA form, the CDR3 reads TGTGCCAGCAGCCAACGGACAGGAATGAACATTCAGTACTTC. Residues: CASSQRTGMNIQYF.

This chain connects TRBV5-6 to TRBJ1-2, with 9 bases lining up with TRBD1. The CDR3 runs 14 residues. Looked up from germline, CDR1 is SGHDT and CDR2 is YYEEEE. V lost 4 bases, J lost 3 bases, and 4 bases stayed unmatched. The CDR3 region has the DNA TGTGCCAGCAGCGTGGGACAGGGAGACTATGGCTACACCTTC. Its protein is CASSVGQGDYGYTF.

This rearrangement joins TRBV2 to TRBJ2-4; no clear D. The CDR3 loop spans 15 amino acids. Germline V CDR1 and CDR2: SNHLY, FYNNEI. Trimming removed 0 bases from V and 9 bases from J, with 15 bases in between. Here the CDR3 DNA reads TGTGCCAGCAGTGAAGCGCTGCGATCTACGGGCATTCAGTACTTC. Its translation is CASSEALRSTGIQYF.

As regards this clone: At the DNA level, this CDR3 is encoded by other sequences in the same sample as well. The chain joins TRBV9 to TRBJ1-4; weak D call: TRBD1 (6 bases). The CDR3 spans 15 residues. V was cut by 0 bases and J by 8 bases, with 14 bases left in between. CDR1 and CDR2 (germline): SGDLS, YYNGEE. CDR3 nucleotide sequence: TGTGCCAGCAGCGTAGCGGCGGGGGCCAACGAAAAACTGTTTTTT. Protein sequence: CASSVAAGANEKLFF.

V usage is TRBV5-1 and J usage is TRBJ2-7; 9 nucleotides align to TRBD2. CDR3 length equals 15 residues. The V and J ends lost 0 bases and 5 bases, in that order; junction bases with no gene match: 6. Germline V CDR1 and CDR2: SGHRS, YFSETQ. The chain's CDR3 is CASSLEAGGRNEQYF. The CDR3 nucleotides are TGCGCCAGCAGCTTGGAAGCGGGAGGCCGCAACGAGCAGTACTTC.

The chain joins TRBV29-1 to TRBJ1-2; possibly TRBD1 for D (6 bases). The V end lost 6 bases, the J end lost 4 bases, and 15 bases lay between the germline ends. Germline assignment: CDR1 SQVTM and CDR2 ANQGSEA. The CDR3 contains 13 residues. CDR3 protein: CSVEQGITYGYTF. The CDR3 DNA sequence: TGCAGCGTCGAACAGGGAATAACCTATGGCTACACCTTC. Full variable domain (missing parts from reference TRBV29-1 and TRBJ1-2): SAVISQKPSRDICQRGTSLTIQCQVDSQVTMMFWYRQQPGQSLTLIATANQGSEATYESGFVIDKFPISRPNLTFSTLTVSNMSPEDSSIYLCSVEQGITYGYTFGSGTRLTVV.